Listed below are T cell receptor beta chains from one sample, sequenced in a study of OX40 agonist ivuxolimab in advanced cancers. Data came from immunoSEQ multiplex PCR; TCRdb stores just in-frame clones and leaves some out. The sample carries around 90,000 clones, 80% to 95% recorded once. Sequenced material: CD4+ or CD8+ T cells sorted from blood, taken in a trial of the OX40 agonist ivuxolimab. The receptors stem from an adult with an advanced solid tumor such as melanoma, head and neck, liver or kidney cancer. Each CDR3 is given with its conserved first and last residue. Fields, in order: D gene, CDR3 length, clone size, V gene, J gene, CDR3 DNA, CDR3 protein. The D gene is left open where the match is weak. Rows may omit the clone size; those that give it use once, few, many or a size class.

NA	14	NA	TRBV19	TRBJ1-1	TGTGCCAGTAGTATGAGGGAACCGGGGGGTGAAGCTTTCTTT	CASSMREPGGEAFF
NA	15	once	TRBV9	TRBJ2-3	TGTGCCAGCAGCACCCATCCGACTAACACAGATACGCAGTATTTT	CASSTHPTNTDTQYF
TRBD1	13	NA	TRBV7-2	TRBJ2-3	TGTGCCAGCAGCTTGACAGGGGTTGATACGCAGTATTTT	CASSLTGVDTQYF
TRBD2	15	NA	TRBV10-1	TRBJ2-7	TGCGCCAGCAGTGAAGAAAGGACTAGCGCCTACGAGCAGTACTTC	CASSEERTSAYEQYF
TRBD1	15	NA	TRBV15	TRBJ1-5	TGTGCCACCAGTTCCTGGTCAGGGGGGAATCAGCCCCAGCATTTT	CATSSWSGGNQPQHF
TRBD1	15	NA	TRBV6-5	TRBJ1-1	TGTGCCAGCAGTTACGGGATACAGGGGGCCACTGAAGCTTTCTTT	CASSYGIQGATEAFF
NA	16	NA	TRBV4-3	TRBJ2-5	TGCGCCAGCAGCCAAGATTCCGGGGGAGGTTGGGAGACCCAGTACTTC	CASSQDSGGGWETQYF
NA	12	NA	TRBV6-6	TRBJ1-2	TGTGCCAGCAGCCCTCCATCTAGTGGCTACACCTTC	CASSPPSSGYTF
NA	16	NA	TRBV7-2	TRBJ2-7	TGTGCCAGCAGCTTAGCTTCCGGACGGGAGTCAGGCGAGCAGTACTTC	CASSLASGRESGEQYF
NA	14	once	TRBV7-2	TRBJ2-7	TGTGCCAGCAGCTTAGCCTTGGCGGGGTACGAGCAGTACTTC	CASSLALAGYEQYF
NA	13	NA	TRBV28	TRBJ2-7	TGTGCCTCAGGGGGGGGTCCCAGGGGCGAGCAGTACTTC	CASGGGPRGEQYF
TRBD2	15	NA	TRBV5-1	TRBJ2-7	TGCGCCAGCAGCTGGACCGGGACTAGCGGGAAAGAGCAGTACTTC	CASSWTGTSGKEQYF
NA	14	once	TRBV7-2	TRBJ2-3	TGTGCCAGCAGCCGTAGGTCGTTCACAGATACGCAGTATTTT	CASSRRSFTDTQYF
TRBD2	15	NA	TRBV28	TRBJ2-7	TGTGCCAGCAGCCCTAGCGGGTCCGCAGACTACGAGCAGTACTTC	CASSPSGSADYEQYF
NA	14	NA	TRBV5-1	TRBJ2-7	TGCGCCAGCAGCTTGGGCGATAGATTACGAGAGCAGTACTTC	CASSLGDRLREQYF
NA	16	NA	TRBV11-2	TRBJ1-1	TGTGCCAGCAGCTTCCGGAGTGGTTTTATGAACACTGAAGCTTTCTTT	CASSFRSGFMNTEAFF
TRBD2	17	NA	TRBV29-1	TRBJ2-1	TGCAGCGTCGCAAAATTTGGACTAGCGGGAGGGAACAATGAGCAGTTCTTC	CSVAKFGLAGGNNEQFF
NA	12	NA	TRBV14	TRBJ2-7	TGTGCCAGCAGCCACCCTAGGTTGCGGCAGTACTTC	CASSHPRLRQYF
TRBD2	18	NA	TRBV4-1	TRBJ2-3	TGCGCCAGCAGCCTCGGGATACTAGCGGGAGGAGGTACAGATACGCAGTATTTT	CASSLGILAGGGTDTQYF
TRBD1	14	NA	TRBV30	TRBJ1-2	TGTGCCTGGAGTGAACAGGGACAGGGGTATGGCTACACCTTC	CAWSEQGQGYGYTF